What follows is one TCR beta chain and its context. These data belong to a study of blood T cell repertoires in COVID-19. Study details: Collection of acute and convalescent COVID-19 samples took place in the United States, Italy and Spain. PBMCs, B-cell-depleted T cells, or T cells provided the cDNA or gDNA that made up the material.

In the authors' workflow: How many nucleated cells were present was estimated from reference gene primer amplification. Sequenced by immunoSEQ multiplex PCR; TCRdb stores in-frame clones only, minus some. The V and J calls and clone size are taken from that table; D and trimming were inferred from the DNA. The data contain 250,000 to 350,000 clones, 80% to 95% of them singletons. The CDR3 sequence is 13 residues long. Trimming cost V 6 bases and J 9 bases; bases outside gene matches: 7. Germline V gene data show CDR1 as KGHSH and CDR2 as LQKENI. This sequence joins TRBV18 and TRBJ1-5; 8 bases map to TRBD1. The receptor comes from a woman under 40 with COVID-19, enrolled during active disease. Material for sequencing was peripheral blood. As DNA, the CDR3 is TGTGCCAGCTCCTTGGACAGGGTTTTGCCCCAGCATTTT. Residues: CASSLDRVLPQHF. Filled out from reference TRBV18 and TRBJ1-5, the complete variable domain reads NAGVMQNPRHLVRRRGQEARLRCSPMKGHSHVYWYRQLPEEGLKFMVYLQKENIIDESGMPKERFSAEFPKEGPSILRIQQVVRGDSAAYFCASSLDRVLPQHFGDGTRLSIL.